This TCR beta chain was recorded in a study of cytomegalovirus exposure and HLA in healthy donors. Study results and limitations: The investigators catalogued 150 or so TCR beta chains as cytomegalovirus-associated. Judged likely to be a sequencing artifact was a cluster of highly shared sequence variants.

To note about this clone: What it recognizes is unknown.

Germline CDR1 is LNHDA and CDR2 is SQIVND (reference sequence). The CDR3 totals 13 residues. The V and J ends lost 7 bases and 5 bases respectively, with 14 bases between them. In the PCR, 60 Vbeta and 13 Jbeta primers were used. Some clones are missing from TCRdb's copy, which holds only in-frame ones; the method was immunoSEQ multiplex PCR. Seen here are about 190,000 clones, roughly 84% observed once, and the top ten hold roughly 2.6%. The V and J genes are TRBV19 and TRBJ1-2; tentatively, D is TRBD1 (6 bases). Sequences were obtained from PBMCs. This sequence originates from a woman aged 45-65 years in good health and CMV-seropositive. The CDR3 spells CASTGDQRYGYTF. The CDR3 DNA reads as TGTGCCAGTACAGGGGATCAGCGGTATGGCTACACCTTC.